These T cell receptor beta chains were read from a single sample in a study of cytomegalovirus exposure and HLA in healthy donors. Measured with immunoSEQ multiplex PCR; TCRdb has only the in-frame clones, and not every one. This table has around 150,000 clones, approximately 85% appearing once. The specimen was PBMCs. These receptors were taken from a woman aged 40-49 years in good health and CMV-seronegative. The conserved cysteine and the conserved F or W are not part of the CDR3 here. Clone size, where shown, is once, few, many, or a class for clones that have expanded.

clone_size j_call v_call cdr3_aa
NA TRBJ1-2 TRBV28 ASTRTGGDYGYT
NA TRBJ2-1 TRBV9 ASSVGGIAGLQF
NA NA TRBV2 ASSPTGSSYEQY
NA TRBJ1-2 TRBV18 ASSPDGGNYGYT
NA TRBJ2-1 TRBV4-3 ASSQGSGDEQF
NA TRBJ1-2 TRBV28 ASSLPGTQNFYGYT
NA TRBJ2-3 TRBV21-1 ARGQGKTDTQY
NA TRBJ2-1 TRBV30 AWNRGAYNEQF
NA TRBJ2-1 TRBV10-1 ASSSGTSGYNEQF
NA TRBJ1-4 TRBV30 AWSDAGVREKLF
NA TRBJ2-7 TRBV27 ASSFHRSSYEQY
NA TRBJ2-3 TRBV30 AWSIGTSGPDTQY
NA TRBJ2-7 TRBV6-6 ASSPRGLSSYEQY
NA TRBJ2-3 TRBV2 ASSGPRTSGRAGQY
NA TRBJ1-2 TRBV27 ASSPRDRPNYGYT
once TRBJ2-7 TRBV27 ASSLLLPGLAPQAGRPLTYEQY
NA TRBJ2-5 TRBV11-2 ASRPLAGETQY
NA TRBJ1-2 TRBV5-6 ASSLDSFYGYT
NA TRBJ2-1 TRBV7-3 ASSLNGRGNEQF
NA TRBJ2-1 TRBV13 ASNAGVVYNEQF
NA TRBJ2-1 TRBV11-2 ASSRTGLAGREQF
once TRBJ1-5 TRBV7-8 ASSLAGRGGNQPQH
once TRBJ2-5 TRBV5-1 ASSLAGRRGGETQY
NA TRBJ1-2 TRBV7-9 ASSPYAPQGLYGYT
NA TRBJ1-4 TRBV6-5 ASSDTGPEKLF
NA TRBJ2-4 TRBV11-1 ASSRAGQATKNIQY
NA TRBJ2-7 TRBV11-2 ASSPGGEQY
NA TRBJ2-5 TRBV5-1 ASRLAGVSEQY
NA TRBJ1-4 TRBV4-1 ASSSLQGSNEKLF
NA TRBJ2-7 TRBV7-9 ASSSDQLYYYEQY
NA TRBJ2-1 TRBV5-1 ASSPGTGGNNEQF
NA TRBJ2-2 TRBV4-1 ASSHWDRSSGELF
NA TRBJ2-1 TRBV13 ASSLSEEAILNEQF
NA TRBJ1-1 TRBV5-1 ASSEGRNTEAF
NA TRBJ1-4 TRBV28 ASSTGQGYTNEKLF
once TRBJ1-5 TRBV6-5 ASRPTGNQPQH
NA TRBJ2-7 TRBV28 AIERALSYEQY
NA TRBJ2-5 TRBV7-8 ASSLERETQY
NA TRBJ2-7 TRBV30 AWSFRDRGREQQY
NA TRBJ1-2 TRBV7-9 ASSLAGGQGYT
NA TRBJ2-5 TRBV7-9 ASSYGTSIRETQY
NA TRBJ2-1 TRBV7-9 SSSFPYNEQF
NA TRBJ1-1 TRBV6-5 ASSYSSQGAAF
NA TRBJ2-5 TRBV4-1 ASSQAGDRPREQY
NA TRBJ1-1 TRBV7-6 ASSLGRSGEGAF
NA TRBJ1-2 TRBV9 ASSVAGLPSNGYT
NA TRBJ1-1 TRBV6-5 ASSYGQGMTAEAF
NA TRBJ1-1 TRBV28 ASSSGYTEAF
NA TRBJ2-7 TRBV28 ASSTGGRGLAGGPNYEQY
NA TRBJ2-2 TRBV19 ASSTQGNTGELF
NA TRBJ1-2 TRBV5-1 ASSLTASNYGYT